The 21 T cell receptor beta chains below were found in one sample sequenced in a study of shared clonotypes between healthy human individuals. Naive-designated CD8 cells lacked CD45RO, were positively enriched for CCR7, and omitted terminally differentiated effector memory CD45RA+ cells. Measured with immunoSEQ multiplex PCR; TCRdb has only the in-frame clones, and not every one. The sample consists of around 2,000,000 clones, 93% of them appearing once. Sequencing used naive CD8+ T cells from PBMCs. These receptors were collected from a man in his late teens or twenties in good health. Some clones in this sample may be carry-over from other donors' samples.

This clone was found once. J is TRBJ2-7 and V is TRBV7-6; possible D gene TRBD2, 6 bases. Germline V gene lookup returns CDR1 SGHVS and CDR2 FNYEAQ. Trimming took off 8 bases at V and 6 bases at J, with 14 bases between the two ends. CDR3 length: 12 residues. CDR3 in amino acids: CASGMGGREQYF. As DNA, the CDR3 is TGTGCCAGCGGGATGGGAGGCCGCGAGCAGTACTTC.

V gene TRBV7-9 combines with J gene TRBJ2-5; 8 bases fit TRBD2. Germline V gene lookup returns CDR1 SEHNR and CDR2 FQNEAQ (reference sequence). The CDR3 sequence is 14 residues long. V was pared by 4 bases and J by 2 bases, with 3 bases of the junction left unmatched. The CDR3 region is CASSSGTRQETQYF. CDR3 bases: TGTGCCAGCAGCTCGGGGACTAGACAAGAGACCCAGTACTTC.

This sequence joins TRBV19 and TRBJ2-4; TRBD1 aligns across 7 bases. The V segment lost 3 bases and the J segment 4 bases; nucleotides outside the gene matches: 6. Germline loops: CDR1 LNHDA, CDR2 SQIVND (reference sequence). The CDR3 runs 15 residues. The CDR3 sequence: CASSILGTVKNIQYF. As DNA, the CDR3 is TGTGCCAGTAGTATTTTGGGGACAGTTAAAAACATTCAGTACTTC.

The chain carries TRBV9 and TRBJ1-2, with a possible D match to TRBD1 (6 bases). Trimming cost V 4 bases and J 5 bases, with 18 bases left between them. The CDR3 is 15 amino acids. Germline CDR1 reads SGDLS; CDR2 reads YYNGEE. The CDR3 DNA is TGTGCCAGCAGCCCAGTGGGGGGGCCAGGGTATGGCTACACCTTC. Translated, it gives CASSPVGGPGYGYTF.

J is TRBJ2-1 and V is TRBV5-5; the match to TRBD1 covers 7 bases. Looked up from germline, CDR1 is SGHKS and CDR2 is YYEKEE (reference sequence). V was pared by 7 bases and J by 8 bases, with 12 bases of the junction left unmatched. CDR3 length equals 14 residues. The CDR3 DNA reads as TGTGCCAGCGCGTACGTTGACAGGGCCCATGAGCAGTTCTTC. This gives the protein CASAYVDRAHEQFF.

The chain is built from TRBV6-5 and TRBJ2-7, with 7 bases that match TRBD2. V trimming: 11 bases; J trimming: 4 bases; junction bases outside the gene matches: 17. This CDR3 comprises 15 residues. Germline lookup yields CDR1 MNHEY and CDR2 SVGAGI. The CDR3, as DNA: TGTGCCGCCTCTCCCCCGGGTCTAGCGGTTTACGAGCAGTACTTC. This translates into CAASPPGLAVYEQYF.

CDR3 DNA: TGTGCCAGCAGCGAGGGACGTCCCCGGCCGTTCTTC. It codes for CASSEGRPRPFF. The chain couples TRBV13 to TRBJ2-1; D tentatively reads TRBD1 or TRBD2 (5 bases each). The CDR3 is 12 residues long. Germline assignment: CDR1 PRHDT and CDR2 FYEKMQ (reference sequence). Trimming took off 5 bases at V and 15 bases at J, with 17 bases between the two ends.

The chain carries TRBV25-1 and TRBJ2-1; 10 bases align to TRBD1. The CDR3 has 14 amino acids. CDR1 and CDR2 from the germline V gene are MGHDK and SYGVNS. V was clipped by 3 bases and J by 8 bases; unmatched bases: 4. DNA for the CDR3: TGTGCCAGCAGTGAGACAGGGGGCATCGATGAGCAGTTCTTC. Its translation: CASSETGGIDEQFF.

The gene calls are TRBV6-4 and TRBJ2-1, with D possibly TRBD2 on 6 matching bases. This CDR3 is 17 amino acids long. Germline CDR1 is MRHNA and CDR2 is SNTAGT. Trimming shortened V by 3 bases and J by 4 bases, and 19 bases separated the two germline ends. The CDR3 is CASSEMGAGPAYNEQFF. DNA of the CDR3: TGTGCCAGCAGTGAGATGGGAGCGGGCCCGGCATACAATGAGCAGTTCTTC.

The CDR3 region has the DNA TGTGCCAGCAGTGACCAATCCCAAAACATTCAGTACTTC. Its protein is CASSDQSQNIQYF. The chain joins TRBV6-4 to TRBJ2-4; no clear D gene. Trimming removed 2 bases at V and 5 bases at J, with 7 bases between. Germline loops: CDR1 MRHNA, CDR2 SNTAGT. This CDR3 region has 13 residues.

The V gene is TRBV28, the J gene TRBJ1-4; possible D gene TRBD1, 6 bases. Trimming stripped 3 bases from V and 3 bases from J, with 23 bases between. The CDR3 runs 19 residues. Germline V gene sequence: CDR1 MDHEN, CDR2 SYDVKM. This CDR3 is CASSFFPGASIAANEKLFF. The CDR3 DNA reads TGTGCCAGCAGTTTTTTCCCAGGGGCCTCCATTGCGGCTAATGAAAAACTGTTTTTT.

The gene calls are TRBV11-2 and TRBJ2-7; 10 nucleotides line up with TRBD1. Germline V lookup: CDR1 SGHAT, CDR2 FQNNGV. V lost 5 bases and J lost 4; bases outside the gene matches: 8. This CDR3 region has 15 residues. The CDR3 is CASSLDRGMAYEQYF. The CDR3 region has the DNA TGTGCCAGCAGCCTGGACAGGGGGATGGCATACGAGCAGTACTTC.

V is TRBV5-6 and J is TRBJ1-1; 7 bases agree with TRBD1. J lost 1 base, V lost 7 bases, and 4 bases had no gene match. In germline, CDR1 is SGHDT, CDR2 YYEEEE. There are 13 residues in the CDR3. The CDR3 sequence is CASFGTENTEAFF. CDR3 DNA: TGTGCCAGCTTTGGGACAGAGAACACTGAAGCTTTCTTT.

The chain uses TRBV5-1 and TRBJ2-7; D ambiguous. CDR1 is SGHRS and CDR2 is YFSETQ in the germline V gene. The CDR3 consists of 13 residues. The V end was cut by 1 base, the J end by 2 bases, with 7 bases between. CDR3 residues: CASSLTLTYEQYF. CDR3 coding DNA: TGCGCCAGCAGCTTGACCCTTACCTACGAGCAGTACTTC. Full variable domain (outside the CDR3, taken from reference TRBV5-1 and TRBJ2-7): KAGVTQTPRYLIKTRGQQVTLSCSPISGHRSVSWYQQTPGQGLQFLFEYFSETQRNKGNFPGRFSGRQFSNSRSEMNVSTLELGDSALYLCASSLTLTYEQYFGPGTRLTVT.

The chain recombines TRBV18 with TRBJ2-1; weak D call: TRBD1 (5 bases). The CDR3 is 16 residues long. Deletions cut 0 bases from V and 3 bases from J, with 12 bases between. The germline V gene has CDR1 KGHSH and CDR2 LQKENI. This chain's CDR3 is CASSPPGRQNYNEQFF. CDR3 sequence (DNA): TGTGCCAGCTCACCACCTGGCAGACAGAACTACAATGAGCAGTTCTTC.

This clone showed up just a few times. This specimen includes other DNA sequences encoding the same CDR3. This chain uses TRBV4-3 with TRBJ1-1, with unresolved D. V lost 0 bases, J lost 1 base, and 6 bases lay in between. The CDR3 spans 14 residues. Germline V gives CDR1 LGHNA, CDR2 YSLEER. The CDR3 nucleotides read TGCGCCAGCAGCCAAGATAGGGCGAACACTGAAGCTTTCTTT. As protein: CASSQDRANTEAFF.

V is TRBV27 and J is TRBJ2-7; TRBD1 matches at 9 bases. V gave up 5 bases and J gave up 3 bases; unmatched junction bases: 8. Germline CDR1 reads MNHEY; CDR2 reads SMNVEV (reference sequence). The CDR3 is 15 residues long. The CDR3 is CASSARDRDFYEQYF. In nucleotides, the CDR3 is TGTGCCAGCAGTGCCCGGGACAGGGACTTCTACGAGCAGTACTTC.

This chain links TRBV6-5 with TRBJ2-7; 7 nucleotides line up with TRBD2. Unmatched junction bases numbered 10, after V lost 0 bases and J lost 5 bases. This CDR3 has 16 amino acids. Germline CDR1 and CDR2: MNHEY and SVGAGI. The DNA of the CDR3 is TGTGCCAGCAGTTACTCGGCCGGGAGGACGATACACGAGCAGTACTTC. The encoded protein is CASSYSAGRTIHEQYF.

This sequence joins TRBV5-3 and TRBJ1-5, with a possible D match to TRBD1 (5 bases). TRBV5-3 belongs to the ORF category, with a function that is uncertain. V dropped 10 bases and J dropped 3 bases, with 14 bases sitting between them. The length of the CDR3 is 13 residues. CDR3 sequence: CAQFGTVNQPQHF. Here the CDR3 DNA reads TGTGCCCAGTTCGGGACGGTCAATCAGCCCCAGCATTTT.

V usage is TRBV28 and J usage is TRBJ1-5; D not certain. The ends were cut back, 3 bases at V and 0 bases at J, with 12 bases in the middle. Germline CDR1 and CDR2: MDHEN and SYDVKM. This CDR3 comprises 16 residues. This CDR3 is CASSLPAVYSNQPQHF. As DNA, the CDR3 is TGTGCCAGCAGTTTGCCAGCAGTCTATAGCAATCAGCCCCAGCATTTT.

The V call is TRBV28, the J call TRBJ2-7, with 14 bases fitting TRBD2. Per germline, CDR1 MDHEN and CDR2 SYDVKM. Trimming at V came to 4 bases and at J to 1 base, leaving 3 bases not matched to a gene. The CDR3 runs 16 residues. The CDR3 DNA follows: TGTGCCAGCAGTTGGGGACTAGCGGGGGAGTCCTACGAGCAGTACTTC. The encoded protein is CASSWGLAGESYEQYF.